The present TCR beta chain was sequenced within a study of T cell responses to AZD1222 COVID-19 vaccine. The CDR3 contains 13 residues. Germline CDR1 reads SEHNR; CDR2 reads FQNEAQ (reference sequence). The ends were cut back, 4 bases at V and 1 base at J, with 6 bases in the middle. Study-level points and caveats: Among the donors, most were white British and more were female, and clonal diversity was possibly underestimated. The number of AZD1222 recipients seropositive at baseline was only five to seven. Repertoire collection took place solely once the T cell response had peaked.

Comments on this clone: The antigen is not known.

Measured with immunoSEQ multiplex PCR; TCRdb has only the in-frame clones, and not every one. The repertoire holds around 70,000 clones, with around 90% as singletons. This clonotype originated in an adult who received the AZD1222 COVID-19 vaccine. V usage is TRBV7-9 and J usage is TRBJ2-3, with D possibly being TRBD1 or TRBD2 (5 bases each). The sequenced sample was peripheral blood, obtained 28 days after the second AZD1222 dose. CDR3 region: CASSWDGTDTQYF. For the CDR3, the DNA is TGTGCCAGCAGCTGGGACGGCACAGATACGCAGTATTTT.